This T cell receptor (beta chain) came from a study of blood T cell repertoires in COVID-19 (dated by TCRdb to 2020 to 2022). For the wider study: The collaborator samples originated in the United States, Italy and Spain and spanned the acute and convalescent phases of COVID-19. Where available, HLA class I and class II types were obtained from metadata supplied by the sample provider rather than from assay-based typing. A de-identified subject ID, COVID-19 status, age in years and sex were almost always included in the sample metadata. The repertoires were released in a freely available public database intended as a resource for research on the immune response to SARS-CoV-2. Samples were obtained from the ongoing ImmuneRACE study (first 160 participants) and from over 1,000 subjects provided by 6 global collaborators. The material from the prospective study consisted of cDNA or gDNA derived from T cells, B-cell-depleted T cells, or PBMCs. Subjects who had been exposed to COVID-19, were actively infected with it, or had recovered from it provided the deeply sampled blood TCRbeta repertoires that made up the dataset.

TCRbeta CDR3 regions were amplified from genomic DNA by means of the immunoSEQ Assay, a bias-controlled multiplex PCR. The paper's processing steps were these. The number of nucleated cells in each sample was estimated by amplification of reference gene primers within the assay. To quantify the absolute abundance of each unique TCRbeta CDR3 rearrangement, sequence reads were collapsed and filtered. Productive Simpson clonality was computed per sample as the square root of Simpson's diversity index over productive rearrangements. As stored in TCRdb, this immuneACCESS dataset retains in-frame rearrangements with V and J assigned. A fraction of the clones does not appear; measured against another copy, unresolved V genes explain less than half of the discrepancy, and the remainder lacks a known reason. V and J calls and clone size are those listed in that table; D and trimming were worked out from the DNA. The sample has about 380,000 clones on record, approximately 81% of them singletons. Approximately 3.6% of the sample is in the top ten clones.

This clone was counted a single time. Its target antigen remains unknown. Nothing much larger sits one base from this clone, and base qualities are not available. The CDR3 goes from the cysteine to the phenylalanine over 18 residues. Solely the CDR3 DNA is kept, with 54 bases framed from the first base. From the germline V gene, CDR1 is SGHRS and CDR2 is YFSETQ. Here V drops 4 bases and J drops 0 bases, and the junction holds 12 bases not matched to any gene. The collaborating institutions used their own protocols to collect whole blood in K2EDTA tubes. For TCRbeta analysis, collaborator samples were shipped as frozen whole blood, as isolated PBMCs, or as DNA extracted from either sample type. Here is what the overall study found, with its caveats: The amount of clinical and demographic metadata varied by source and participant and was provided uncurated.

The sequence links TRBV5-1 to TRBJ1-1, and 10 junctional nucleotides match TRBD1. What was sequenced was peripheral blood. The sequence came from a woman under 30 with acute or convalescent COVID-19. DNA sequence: TGCGCCAGCAGCGCAACCGGGACAGGGGCTATTATGAACACTGAAGCTTTCTTT. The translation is CASSATGTGAIMNTEAFF.